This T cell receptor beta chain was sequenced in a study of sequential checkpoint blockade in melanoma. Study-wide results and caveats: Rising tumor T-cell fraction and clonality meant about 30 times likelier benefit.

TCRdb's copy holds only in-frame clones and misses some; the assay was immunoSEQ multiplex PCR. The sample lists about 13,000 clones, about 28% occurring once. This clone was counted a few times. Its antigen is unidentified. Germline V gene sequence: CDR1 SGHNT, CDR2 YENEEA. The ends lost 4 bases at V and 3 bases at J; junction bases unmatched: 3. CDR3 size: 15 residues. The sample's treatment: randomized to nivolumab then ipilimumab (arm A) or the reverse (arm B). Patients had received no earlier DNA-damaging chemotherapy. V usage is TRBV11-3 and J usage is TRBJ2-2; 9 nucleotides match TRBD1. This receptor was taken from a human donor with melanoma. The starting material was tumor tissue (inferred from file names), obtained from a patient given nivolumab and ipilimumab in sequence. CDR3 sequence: CASSSTGGDTGELFF. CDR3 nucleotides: TGTGCCAGCAGCTCCACAGGGGGCGACACCGGGGAGCTGTTTTTT. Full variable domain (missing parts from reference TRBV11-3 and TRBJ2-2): EAGVVQSPRYKIIEKKQPVAFWCNPISGHNTLYWYLQNLGQGPELLIRYENEEAVDDSQLPKDRFSAERLKGVDSTLKIQPAELGDSAVYLCASSSTGGDTGELFFGEGSRLTVL.